The 29 T cell receptor beta chains below come from one sample, sequenced in a study of blood T cell repertoires in COVID-19. The table came from immunoSEQ multiplex PCR; TCRdb's copy has only in-frame clones and leaves some out. The sample carries over 80,000 clones, about 90% recorded once. The specimen was peripheral blood. These receptors were collected from a human donor with active COVID-19. The donor label of this sample is uncertain.

Only a few counts were recorded for this clone. The chain carries TRBV9 and TRBJ2-7; TRBD1 aligns across 9 bases. The CDR3 contains 14 residues. Per the germline V gene, CDR1 is SGDLS and CDR2 is YYNGEE. V was clipped by 0 bases and J by 3 bases; unmatched bases: 1. The DNA for the CDR3 is TGTGCCAGCAGCGTAGCGACAGGGGGCTACGAGCAGTACTTC. Translating gives CASSVATGGYEQYF.

The chain recombines TRBV12-5 with TRBJ1-1; 10 bases align to TRBD1. The CDR3 runs to 17 residues. V was pared by 2 bases and J by 7 bases, with 13 bases of the junction left unmatched. The germline V gene encodes CDR1 LGHNT and CDR2 FRNRAP. This CDR3 is CASGLPKGQGSLSEAFF. As DNA, the CDR3 is TGTGCTAGTGGTTTGCCCAAGGGACAGGGGTCTTTGAGTGAAGCTTTCTTT.

This clone was found once. The genes are TRBV3-1 (or the pseudogene TRBV3-2) and TRBJ1-5; D is possibly TRBD1 (5 bases). The germline gives CDR1 LGHDT, CDR2 YNNKEL (reference sequence). Trimming cost V 0 bases and J 7 bases, with 7 bases left between them. CDR3 size: 13 residues. The CDR3 sequence: CASSQDGGQPQHF. As DNA, the CDR3 is TGTGCCAGCAGCCAAGATGGGGGGCAGCCCCAGCATTTT.

The chain couples TRBV6-5 to TRBJ2-3; 7 bases map to TRBD1. Germline V gene lookup returns CDR1 MNHEY and CDR2 SVGAGI. The CDR3 covers 16 residues. V was clipped by 0 bases and J by 2 bases; unmatched bases: 5. CDR3 nucleotide sequence: TGTGCCAGCAGTTACTCAGGACAGGCGATCACAGATACGCAGTATTTT. Its protein product is CASSYSGQAITDTQYF.

The chain joins TRBV7-9 to TRBJ2-5, with D perhaps TRBD1 (6 bases). Trimming pared 4 bases from V and 0 bases from J, leaving 24 bases between. The germline V gene encodes CDR1 SEHNR and CDR2 FQNEAQ (reference sequence). This CDR3 region has 19 residues. The CDR3 here is CASSSQGWTAPLYQETQYF. In DNA, the CDR3 is TGTGCCAGCAGCTCTCAGGGGTGGACCGCCCCTTTGTACCAAGAGACCCAGTACTTC.

This chain joins TRBV9 and TRBJ1-3; 10 bases are shared with TRBD1. Germline loops: CDR1 SGDLS, CDR2 YYNGEE. The ends lost 2 bases at V and 3 bases at J; junction bases unmatched: 11. The CDR3 loop spans 18 amino acids. In nucleotides, the CDR3 is TGTGCCAGCAGCGTGGACCCAAGACAGGGGGCAGGTGGAAACACCATATATTTT. It encodes CASSVDPRQGAGGNTIYF.

V gene TRBV11-2 combines with J gene TRBJ2-3, with 10 positions matching TRBD2. The J segment lost 1 base and the V segment lost 6 bases, leaving 4 bases of the junction unmatched. Germline V lookup: CDR1 SGHAT, CDR2 FQNNGV. This CDR3 is built from 15 residues. CDR3 residues: CASRPLAGGTDTQYF. In DNA form, the CDR3 reads TGTGCCAGCAGACCTCTAGCGGGGGGCACAGATACGCAGTATTTT.

This clone occurred once. The V and J genes are TRBV24-1 and TRBJ2-6; TRBD2 might be the D (5 bases). This CDR3 is 13 amino acids long. V lost 8 bases, J lost 2 bases, and 6 bases lay in between. Looked up from germline, CDR1 is KGHDR and CDR2 is SFDVKD. The CDR3 DNA follows: TGTGCCACCATGGAGGCTGGGGCCAACGTCCTGACTTTC. Its translation: CATMEAGANVLTF.

Concerning this clone: Its ends do not fully match the called genes, so a read error is possible. The CDR3 coding sequence is TGTGCTAGCAGCTCCTCCTCAGCGGGGACACTCAATGAGCAGTTCTTC. This translates into CASSSSSAGTLNEQFF. This chain connects TRBV7-7 to TRBJ2-1, with D perhaps TRBD2 (7 bases). Germline V gene data show CDR1 as SSHAT and CDR2 as FNYEAQ (reference sequence). The CDR3 has 16 residues.

The chain combines TRBV6-5 with TRBJ2-7, with a possible D match to TRBD2 (5 bases). Trimming removed 6 bases at V and 4 bases at J, with 10 bases between. This CDR3 spans 12 amino acids. CDR1 MNHEY and CDR2 SVGAGI come from the germline V gene. DNA for the CDR3: TGTGCCAGCAGACACCAGCGGTACGAGCAGTACTTC. Amino acid sequence: CASRHQRYEQYF.

The CDR3 sequence: CASRDGTETSPLHF. Written as DNA, the CDR3 is TGCGCCAGCCGCGATGGGACAGAAACATCACCCCTCCACTTT. The rearrangement joins TRBV5-1 to TRBJ1-6; TRBD1 aligns across 7 bases. Germline values: CDR1 SGHRS, CDR2 YFSETQ. The length of the CDR3 is 14 residues. The V and J ends lost 7 bases and 10 bases, in that order; junction bases with no gene match: 11.

The chain employs TRBV5-6 and TRBJ1-5; D is uncertain. The V end was cut by 0 bases, the J end by 3 bases, with 10 bases between. Per germline, CDR1 SGHDT and CDR2 YYEEEE. There are 15 residues in the CDR3. CDR3 region: CASSLAVSDNQPQHF. In nucleotides, the CDR3 is TGTGCCAGCAGCTTGGCCGTGTCAGACAATCAGCCCCAGCATTTT.

The gene calls are TRBV3-1 (or the pseudogene TRBV3-2) and TRBJ2-3, with TRBD2 matching 10 bases. The CDR3 runs 16 residues. CDR1 and CDR2 from the germline V gene are LGHDT and YNNKEL (reference sequence). V lost 4 bases, J lost 6 bases, and 10 bases stayed unmatched. This CDR3 reads CASSLTLAGGRDTQYF. In DNA, the CDR3 is TGTGCCAGCAGCCTTACTTTAGCGGGGGGCCGCGATACGCAGTATTTT.

The CDR3 loop reads CASRAKDSSLNEQFF. CDR3 nucleotide sequence: TGTGCCAGCAGAGCTAAGGACAGCTCCCTCAATGAGCAGTTCTTC. The chain is built from TRBV27 and TRBJ2-1; possible D gene TRBD1, 6 bases. The CDR3 loop spans 15 amino acids. V lost 6 bases to trimming and J lost 6 bases, with 18 bases between them. The germline CDR1 and CDR2 sequences are MNHEY and SMNVEV (reference sequence).

J is TRBJ2-7 and V is TRBV19; no clear D gene. Germline values: CDR1 LNHDA, CDR2 SQIVND (reference sequence). The CDR3 has 15 residues. The V end was cut by 5 bases, the J end by 3 bases, with 17 bases between. The CDR3 spells CASSQLLKKDYEQYF. The CDR3 DNA follows: TGTGCCAGTAGTCAACTATTAAAAAAAGACTACGAGCAGTACTTC.

This chain connects TRBV6-5 to TRBJ1-3, with a weak D call TRBD1 (6 bases). The germline V gene has CDR1 MNHEY and CDR2 SVGAGI. This CDR3 region has 14 residues. V was cut by 6 bases and J by 0 bases, with 9 bases left in between. CDR3 loop: CASSQGSSGNTIYF. CDR3 in DNA: TGTGCCAGCAGCCAGGGGAGCTCTGGAAACACCATATATTTT.

CDR3 bases: TGTGCCAGCAGCTTAGGTGGGCGGGGGGGAGTCACAGATACGCAGTATTTT. It encodes CASSLGGRGGVTDTQYF. The chain is built from TRBV7-2 and TRBJ2-3, with 9 bases lining up with TRBD2. In germline, CDR1 is SGHTA, CDR2 FQGNSA. The V gene end was trimmed by 1 base and the J gene end by 2 bases; junction bases not matched to a gene: 7. The CDR3 has 17 residues.

The J gene is TRBJ2-2, the V gene TRBV24-1; D remains ambiguous. Germline CDR1 and CDR2: KGHDR and SFDVKD. Trimming stripped 4 bases from V and 3 bases from J, with 8 bases between. The CDR3 runs 14 residues. The CDR3 here is CATSDRRDTGELFF. The CDR3 DNA follows: TGTGCCACCAGTGACCGTCGGGACACCGGGGAGCTGTTTTTT.

The chain has TRBV21-1 and TRBJ1-2. TRBV21-1 is annotated as a pseudogene. The CDR3 extends over 15 amino acids. The CDR3 here is CASSVREGENYGYTF. Here the CDR3 DNA reads TGTGCCAGCAGCGTACGGGAGGGGGAGAACTATGGCTACACCTTC.

The chain combines TRBV4-1 with TRBJ2-7; 11 nucleotides match TRBD2. The V gene end was trimmed by 2 bases and the J gene end by 5 bases; junction bases not matched to a gene: 11. Germline loops: CDR1 MGHRA, CDR2 YSYEKL. This CDR3 has 17 residues. This CDR3 reads CASSQQTSGAPGDEQYF. For the CDR3, the DNA is TGCGCCAGCAGCCAACAGACTAGCGGGGCACCCGGGGACGAGCAGTACTTC.

This chain joins TRBV6-5 and TRBJ1-4; TRBD1 matches 7 bases. Germline V lookup: CDR1 MNHEY, CDR2 SVGAGI. CDR3 length equals 15 residues. Trimming cost V 2 bases and J 6 bases; bases outside gene matches: 6. The CDR3 region is CASSYTTGIDEKLFF. For the CDR3, the DNA is TGTGCCAGCAGTTACACGACAGGGATCGATGAAAAACTGTTTTTT.

This chain links TRBV25-1 with TRBJ1-3; maybe TRBD1 (6 bases). The CDR3 runs 15 residues. Germline CDR1 and CDR2: MGHDK and SYGVNS. V was shortened by 8 bases and J by 2 bases, with 16 bases between the two germline ends. CDR3 amino acids: CASQPTTGTGNTIYF. DNA for the CDR3: TGTGCCAGCCAGCCAACAACAGGGACTGGAAACACCATATATTTT. Supplemented by reference TRBV25-1 and TRBJ1-3, the full variable domain reads EADIYQTPRYLVIGTGKKITLECSQTMGHDKMYWYQQDPGMELHLIHYSYGVNSTEKGDLSSESTVSRIRTEHFPLTLESARPSHTSQYLCASQPTTGTGNTIYFGEGSWLTVV.

The chain combines TRBV28 with TRBJ1-2, with unresolved D. Trimming took 5 bases from V and 7 from J, leaving 5 bases between them. The CDR3 is made up of 10 amino acids. Per the germline V gene, CDR1 is MDHEN and CDR2 is SYDVKM. The DNA for the CDR3 is TGTGCCAGCAGTCTCAGTGGCTACACCTTC. Residues: CASSLSGYTF.

CDR3 loop: CASSSLDGGGKVYQPQHF. In DNA form, the CDR3 reads TGTGCCAGCAGCTCCCTGGACGGGGGGGGAAAAGTGTATCAGCCCCAGCATTTT. The genes are TRBV7-3 and TRBJ1-5, with a tentative D call TRBD1 (5 bases). CDR3 length: 18 amino acids. Germline V gene lookup returns CDR1 SGHTA and CDR2 FQGTGA. Trimming removed 4 bases at V and 5 bases at J, with 24 bases between.

In nucleotides, the CDR3 is TGCGCCAGCAGCTCCCCGTCGGCTGAAGCTTTCTTT. Its protein is CASSSPSAEAFF. This rearrangement joins TRBV5-1 to TRBJ1-1; no firm D call. The CDR3 sequence is 12 residues long. Germline V gives CDR1 SGHRS, CDR2 YFSETQ. Trimming removed 3 bases at V and 6 bases at J, with 9 bases between. The whole variable domain, filled in from reference TRBV5-1 and TRBJ1-1, reads KAGVTQTPRYLIKTRGQQVTLSCSPISGHRSVSWYQQTPGQGLQFLFEYFSETQRNKGNFPGRFSGRQFSNSRSEMNVSTLELGDSALYLCASSSPSAEAFFGQGTRLTVV.

The rearrangement joins TRBV5-1 to TRBJ1-2; 8 bases fit TRBD1. Germline CDR1 reads SGHRS; CDR2 reads YFSETQ. The CDR3 is 16 amino acids. The junction had 6 bases not matched to a gene; V was cut back by 1 base and J by 1 base. The CDR3 region is CASSLNLDRDNYGYTF. The CDR3 coding sequence is TGCGCCAGCAGCTTGAACTTGGACAGGGATAACTATGGCTACACCTTC.

The chain couples TRBV5-6 to TRBJ1-5; the match to TRBD1 covers 7 bases. The CDR3 covers 14 residues. Per germline, CDR1 SGHDT and CDR2 YYEEEE. The J segment lost 5 bases and the V segment lost 2 bases, leaving 4 bases of the junction unmatched. This CDR3 is CASSLRGPYQPQHF. DNA for the CDR3: TGTGCCAGCAGCTTAAGGGGGCCGTATCAGCCCCAGCATTTT. Supplemented by reference TRBV5-6 and TRBJ1-5, the full variable domain reads DAGVTQSPTHLIKTRGQQVTLRCSPKSGHDTVSWYQQALGQGPQFIFQYYEEEERQRGNFPDRFSGHQFPNYSSELNVNALLLGDSALYLCASSLRGPYQPQHFGDGTRLSIL.

The rearrangement uses TRBV28 and TRBJ2-1; the match to TRBD1 covers 8 bases. The V gene's germline CDR1 is MDHEN and CDR2 SYDVKM. CDR3 length: 16 amino acids. Losses at the gene ends were 5 bases for V and 4 bases for J; bases not matched to a gene: 10. The CDR3 here is CASSEDTGGGYNEQFF. CDR3 nucleotides: TGTGCCAGCAGTGAAGACACAGGGGGTGGATACAATGAGCAGTTCTTC.

The chain joins TRBV28 to TRBJ2-5; D call uncertain. Germline assignment: CDR1 MDHEN and CDR2 SYDVKM. Trimming left V 6 bases short and J 0 bases short, with 14 bases between. This CDR3 spans 15 amino acids. The DNA for the CDR3 is TGTGCCAGCAGGATAGCCCGGTCCTACCAAGAGACCCAGTACTTC. Its protein is CASRIARSYQETQYF.